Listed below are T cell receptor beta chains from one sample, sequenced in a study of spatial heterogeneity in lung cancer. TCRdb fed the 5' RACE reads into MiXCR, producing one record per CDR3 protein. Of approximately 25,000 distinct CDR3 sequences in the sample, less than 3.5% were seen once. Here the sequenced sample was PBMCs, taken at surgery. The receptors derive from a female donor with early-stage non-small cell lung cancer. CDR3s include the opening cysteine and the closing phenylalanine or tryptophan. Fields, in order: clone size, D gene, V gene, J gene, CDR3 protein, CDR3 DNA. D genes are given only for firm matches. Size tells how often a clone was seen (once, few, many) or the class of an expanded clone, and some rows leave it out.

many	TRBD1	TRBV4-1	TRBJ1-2	CASSQDRGWDGYTF	TGCGCCAGCAGCCAGGACAGGGGGTGGGATGGCTACACCTTC
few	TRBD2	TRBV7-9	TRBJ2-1	CASSAPWTSGRAFSYNEQFF	TGTGCCAGCAGCGCACCCTGGACTAGCGGGAGGGCCTTCTCCTACAATGAGCAGTTCTTC
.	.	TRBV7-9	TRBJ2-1	CASSLVINNEQFF	TGTGCCAGCAGCTTAGTGATCAACAATGAGCAGTTCTTC
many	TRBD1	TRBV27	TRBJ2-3	CASSPDRRTDTQYF	TGTGCCAGCAGTCCGGACAGGCGCACAGATACGCAGTATTTT
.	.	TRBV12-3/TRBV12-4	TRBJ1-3	CASRPITSGNTIYF	TGTGCCAGCAGACCCATAACCTCTGGAAACACCATATATTTT
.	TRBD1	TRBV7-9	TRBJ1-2	CASSLEGQGDGYTF	TGTGCCAGCAGCTTGGAGGGACAGGGGGACGGCTACACCTTC
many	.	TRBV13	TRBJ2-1	CASSLEQRGTNEQFF	TGTGCCAGCAGCTTAGAGCAGAGGGGGACAAATGAGCAGTTCTTC
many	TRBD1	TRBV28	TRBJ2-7	CASRKGGRVDEQYF	TGTGCCAGCAGAAAAGGGGGCAGGGTGGACGAGCAGTACTTC
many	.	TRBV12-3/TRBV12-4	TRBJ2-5	CASSFEFGVDPETQYF	TGTGCCAGCAGTTTTGAGTTTGGGGTCGACCCGGAGACCCAGTACTTC
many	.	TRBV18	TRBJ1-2	CASSSSRDSYTF	TGTGCCAGCTCAAGCTCCCGGGACAGCTACACCTTC
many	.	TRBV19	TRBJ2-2	CASSIGAAGELFF	TGTGCCAGTAGTATAGGGGCTGCCGGGGAGCTGTTTTTT
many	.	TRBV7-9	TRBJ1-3	CASSRTSPGKANTIYF	TGTGCCAGCAGCAGAACATCGCCAGGGAAGGCAAACACCATATATTTT
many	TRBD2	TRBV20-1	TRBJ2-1	CSARAGTSVGNEQFF	TGCAGTGCTAGAGCCGGGACTAGCGTGGGGAATGAGCAGTTCTTC
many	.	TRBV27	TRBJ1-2	CASRTESYGYTF	TGTGCCAGCAGGACAGAGTCCTATGGCTACACCTTC
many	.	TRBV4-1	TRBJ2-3	CASSQDHLREGTDTQYF	TGCGCCAGCAGCCAAGATCATCTTAGGGAGGGCACAGATACGCAGTATTTT
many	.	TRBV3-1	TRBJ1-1	CASSQTRGIAAFF	TGTGCCAGCAGCCAGACAAGGGGAATCGCAGCTTTCTTT
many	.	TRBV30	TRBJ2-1	CAWSIPPRQFF	TGTGCCTGGAGTATCCCCCCTAGGCAGTTCTTC
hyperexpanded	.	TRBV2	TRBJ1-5	CASSDFGDYQPQHF	TGTGCCAGCAGTGATTTCGGGGACTATCAGCCCCAGCATTTT
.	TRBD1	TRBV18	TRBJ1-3	CASSPPARGGSGNTIYF	TGTGCCAGCTCACCACCGGCCAGGGGGGGATCTGGAAACACCATATATTTT
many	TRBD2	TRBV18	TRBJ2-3	CASSPGLAGGTDTQYF	TGTGCCAGCTCACCCGGCCTAGCGGGAGGTACAGATACGCAGTATTTT
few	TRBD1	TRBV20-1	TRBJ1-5	CSALRDSELNQPQHF	TGCAGTGCTCTCCGGGACAGCGAACTCAATCAGCCCCAGCATTTT
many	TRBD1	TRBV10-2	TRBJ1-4	CASRQTGGNEKLFF	TGCGCCAGCAGGCAGACAGGGGGGAATGAAAAACTGTTTTTT